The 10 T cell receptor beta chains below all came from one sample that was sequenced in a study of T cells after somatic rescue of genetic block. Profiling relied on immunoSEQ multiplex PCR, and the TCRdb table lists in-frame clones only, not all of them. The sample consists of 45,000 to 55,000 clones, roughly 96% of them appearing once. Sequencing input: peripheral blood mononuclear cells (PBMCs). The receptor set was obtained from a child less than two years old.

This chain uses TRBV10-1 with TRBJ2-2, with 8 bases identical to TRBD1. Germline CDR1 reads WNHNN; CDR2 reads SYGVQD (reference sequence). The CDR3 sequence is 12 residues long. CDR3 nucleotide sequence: TGCTATGGACAGGGCGGGGCCGGGGAGCTGTTTTTT. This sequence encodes CYGQGGAGELFF.

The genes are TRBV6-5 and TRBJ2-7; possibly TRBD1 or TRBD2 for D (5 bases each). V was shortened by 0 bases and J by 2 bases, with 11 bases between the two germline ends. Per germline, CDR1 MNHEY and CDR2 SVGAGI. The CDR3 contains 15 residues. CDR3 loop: CASSYSGTGTYEQYF. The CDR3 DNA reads TGTGCCAGCAGTTACTCCGGGACGGGAACCTACGAGCAGTACTTC.

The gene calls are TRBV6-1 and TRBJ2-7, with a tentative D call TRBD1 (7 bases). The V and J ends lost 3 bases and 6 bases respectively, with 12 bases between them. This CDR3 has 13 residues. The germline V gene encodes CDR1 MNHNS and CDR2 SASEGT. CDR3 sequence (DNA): TGTGCCAGCAGTGACAGGGGGGTCCGCGAGCAGTACTTC. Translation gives CASSDRGVREQYF.

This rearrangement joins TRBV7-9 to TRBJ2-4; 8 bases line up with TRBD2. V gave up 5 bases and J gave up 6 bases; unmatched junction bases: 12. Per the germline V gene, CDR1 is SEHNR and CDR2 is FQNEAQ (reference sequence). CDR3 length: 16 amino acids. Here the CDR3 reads CASSRSLAAPGNIQYF. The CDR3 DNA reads TGTGCCAGCAGCCGCTCACTAGCGGCCCCCGGAAACATTCAGTACTTC.

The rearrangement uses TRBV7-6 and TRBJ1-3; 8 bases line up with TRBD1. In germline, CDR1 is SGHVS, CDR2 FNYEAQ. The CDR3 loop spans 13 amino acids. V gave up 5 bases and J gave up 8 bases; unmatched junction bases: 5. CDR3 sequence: CASSQDRGDTIYF. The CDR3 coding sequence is TGTGCCAGCAGCCAAGACAGGGGTGACACCATATATTTT.

The DNA of the CDR3 is TGTGCCAGCAGGGACCCCGGGGGTTATGGCTACACCTTC. Translated, it gives CASRDPGGYGYTF. This rearrangement joins TRBV6-1 to TRBJ1-2; perhaps TRBD1 as D (5 bases). Trimming took off 6 bases at V and 5 bases at J, with 13 bases between the two ends. CDR3 length: 13 residues. The V gene's germline CDR1 is MNHNS and CDR2 SASEGT.

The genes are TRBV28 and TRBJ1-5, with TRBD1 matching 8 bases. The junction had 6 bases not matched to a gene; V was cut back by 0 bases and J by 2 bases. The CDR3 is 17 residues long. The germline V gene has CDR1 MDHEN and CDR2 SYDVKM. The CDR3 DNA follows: TGTGCCAGCAGTTTATGGACCAGGGGGCTGGGCAATCAGCCCCAGCATTTT. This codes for CASSLWTRGLGNQPQHF.

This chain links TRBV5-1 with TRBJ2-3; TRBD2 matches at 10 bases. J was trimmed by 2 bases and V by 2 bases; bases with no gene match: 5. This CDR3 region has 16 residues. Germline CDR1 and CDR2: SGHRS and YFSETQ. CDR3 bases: TGCGCCAGCAGCTTTACTAGCGGGATAATCACAGATACGCAGTATTTT. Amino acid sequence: CASSFTSGIITDTQYF.

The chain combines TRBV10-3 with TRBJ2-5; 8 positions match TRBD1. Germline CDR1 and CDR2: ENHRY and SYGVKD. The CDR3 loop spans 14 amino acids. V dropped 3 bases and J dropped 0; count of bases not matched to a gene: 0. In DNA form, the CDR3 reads TGTGCCATCAGTGACAGGGGGCACCAAGAGACCCAGTACTTC. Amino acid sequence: CAISDRGHQETQYF.

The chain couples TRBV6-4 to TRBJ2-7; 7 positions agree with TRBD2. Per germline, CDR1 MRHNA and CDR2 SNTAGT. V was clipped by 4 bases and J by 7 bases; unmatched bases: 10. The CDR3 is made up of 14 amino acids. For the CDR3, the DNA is TGTGCCAGCAGTGGCGGGGAGGGAGGGATTGAGCAGTACTTC. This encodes CASSGGEGGIEQYF.